These 24 T cell receptor beta chains were sequenced from one sample in a study of cytomegalovirus exposure and HLA in healthy donors. The PCR had 60 Vbeta and 13 Jbeta primers. Data came from immunoSEQ multiplex PCR; TCRdb stores just in-frame clones and leaves some out. The data hold 100,000 to 150,000 clones, with over 60% observed a single time. Sequenced material: PBMCs. These receptors were obtained from a female donor in good health and CMV-seronegative.

For this clone: Since the CDR3 does not end with the conserved phenylalanine or tryptophan, this likely comes from a read error. It is unclear where the CDR3 begins or ends on the DNA, so no DNA is shown, and the CDR3 is as TCRdb lists it. The chain combines TRBV28 with TRBJ2-7; TRBD2, the D gene given by the table, was not confirmed from the DNA. Germline V gene sequence: CDR1 MDHEN, CDR2 SYDVKM. The CDR3 has 9 residues if both end residues are counted. The CDR3 loop reads CASSHGREL.

This clone was seen a handful of times. The chain is built from TRBV10-3 and TRBJ2-1; 8 positions agree with TRBD2. After removal of 6 bases from V and 6 bases from J, the junction contained 10 bases not matched to a gene. The CDR3 extends over 15 amino acids. Per the germline V gene, CDR1 is ENHRY and CDR2 is SYGVKD. For the CDR3, the DNA is TGTGCCATCAGGGCCGCGGGAGGAGGGGCCAATGAGCAGTTCTTC. It yields the protein CAIRAAGGGANEQFF.

This sequence joins TRBV27 and TRBJ2-1; 9 nucleotides line up with TRBD2. In germline, CDR1 is MNHEY, CDR2 SMNVEV (reference sequence). This CDR3 region has 16 residues. With V trimmed by 0 bases and J by 10 bases, 10 bases remained unmatched. The CDR3 spells CASSLSFSGRSREQFF. Written as DNA, the CDR3 is TGTGCCAGCAGTTTATCTTTCAGCGGGAGGTCTCGGGAGCAGTTCTTC.

V usage is TRBV5-4 and J usage is TRBJ2-5, with 8 positions matching TRBD2. The CDR3 is made up of 13 amino acids. CDR1 and CDR2 from the germline V gene are SGHNT and YYREEE (reference sequence). The J segment lost 3 bases and the V segment lost 4 bases, leaving 2 bases of the junction unmatched. CDR3 nucleotides: TGTGCCAGCAGCCCGACTAGCGAAGAGACCCAGTACTTC. Its translation is CASSPTSEETQYF.

The chain uses TRBV7-9 and TRBJ1-4; D not resolved. V shed 1 base and J shed 11 bases, with 11 bases lying between them. The CDR3 spans 13 residues. Germline V CDR1 and CDR2: SEHNR, FQNEAQ (reference sequence). The CDR3 protein is CASSLGPEGKLFF. The CDR3 coding sequence is TGTGCCAGCAGCTTAGGACCCGAGGGTAAACTGTTTTTT.

The chain has TRBV29-1 and TRBJ2-2; D is possibly TRBD1 (5 bases). The germline gives CDR1 SQVTM, CDR2 ANQGSEA. Trimming shortened V by 4 bases and J by 4 bases, and 13 bases separated the two germline ends. This CDR3 is built from 14 residues. CDR3 sequence (DNA): TGCAGCGTTGCTTTCAGGGCGAGCACCGGGGAGCTGTTTTTT. This gives the protein CSVAFRASTGELFF.

V is TRBV6-5 and J is TRBJ2-6, with 8 bases lining up with TRBD2. The CDR3 has 15 residues. Germline V gene sequence: CDR1 MNHEY, CDR2 SVGAGI. After removal of 5 bases from V and 4 bases from J, the junction contained 4 bases not matched to a gene. The CDR3: CASSRGGRGANVLTF. In DNA, the CDR3 is TGTGCCAGCAGTAGGGGCGGGAGGGGGGCCAACGTCCTGACTTTC.

This chain uses TRBV15 with TRBJ2-2, with D possibly being TRBD2 (5 bases). Trimming pared 2 bases from V and 6 bases from J, leaving 7 bases between. Germline values: CDR1 LNHNV, CDR2 YYDKDF (reference sequence). This CDR3 has 13 amino acids. DNA of the CDR3: TGTGCCACCAGCAGAACCGGGGCCGGGGAGCTGTTTTTT. Encoded protein: CATSRTGAGELFF.

The chain joins TRBV5-1 to TRBJ1-2, with a possible D match to TRBD1 (5 bases). This CDR3 spans 15 amino acids. The V end was cut by 4 bases, the J end by 4 bases, with 17 bases between. Germline loops: CDR1 SGHRS, CDR2 YFSETQ. CDR3 nucleotides: TGCGCCAGCAGCCCCGGGACTTTGTTGAGCTATGGCTACACCTTC. This gives the protein CASSPGTLLSYGYTF.

The V gene is TRBV7-3, the J gene TRBJ1-1; D unresolved. The CDR3 has 8 amino acids. Germline V gene lookup returns CDR1 SGHTA and CDR2 FQGTGA. CDR3 residues: CAGVGAFF. CDR3 nucleotide sequence: TGTGCTGGAGTGGGAGCTTTCTTT. Using reference TRBV7-3 and TRBJ1-1 for the parts outside the CDR3, the full variable domain is GAGVSQTPSNKVTEKGKYVELRCDPISGHTALYWYRQSLGQGPEFLIYFQGTGAADDSGLPNDRFFAVRPEGSVSTLKIQRTERGDSAVYLCAGVGAFFGQGTRLTVV.

The chain recombines TRBV7-9 with TRBJ2-5; TRBD2 agrees at 8 bases. Looked up from germline, CDR1 is SEHNR and CDR2 is FQNEAQ (reference sequence). The CDR3 sequence is 14 residues long. Trimming removed 5 bases from V and 13 bases from J; junction bases left unmatched: 15. The CDR3 sequence is CASSPYGLARGLYF. The CDR3 nucleotides read TGTGCCAGCAGCCCATACGGACTAGCCCGAGGATTGTACTTC. The variable domain in full, with the rest retrieved from reference TRBV7-9 and TRBJ2-5, is DTGVSQNPRHKITKRGQNVTFRCDPISEHNRLYWYRQTLGQGPEFLTYFQNEAQLEKSRLLSDRFSAERPKGSFSTLEIQRTEQGDSAMYLCASSPYGLARGLYFGPGTRLLVL.

The chain uses TRBV19 and TRBJ2-5, with 7 bases identical to TRBD2. The J call is uncertain, as TRBJ2-7 better fits the DNA end. Germline assignment: CDR1 LNHDA and CDR2 SQIVND (reference sequence). CDR3 length equals 18 residues. DNA for the CDR3: TGTGCCAGTAGTACCCAACTATTCAGGGCGGGAGATACTTACGAGCAGTACTTC. It yields the protein CASSTQLFRAGDTYEQYF.

The CDR3 DNA sequence: TGTGCCAGCAGTGAACAGGGGGTAGCTAACTATGGCTACACCTTC. It translates to CASSEQGVANYGYTF. This rearrangement joins TRBV6-1 to TRBJ1-2, with 7 positions matching TRBD1. Trimming removed 2 bases from V and 0 bases from J; junction bases left unmatched: 3. Germline values: CDR1 MNHNS, CDR2 SASEGT. The CDR3 spans 15 residues.

This sequence joins TRBV28 and TRBJ1-1; tentatively, D is TRBD1 (6 bases). Germline assignment: CDR1 MDHEN and CDR2 SYDVKM. V lost 6 bases and J lost 0, with 17 bases in between. This CDR3 contains 16 residues. Here the CDR3 DNA reads TGTGCCAGCAGCGCCGTGACAGGCCCAATGAACACTGAAGCTTTCTTT. Protein: CASSAVTGPMNTEAFF. Looking up the rest from reference TRBV28 and TRBJ1-1 gives the full variable domain: DVKVTQSSRYLVKRTGEKVFLECVQDMDHENMFWYRQDPGLGLRLIYFSYDVKMKEKGDIPEGYSVSREKKERFSLILESASTNQTSMYLCASSAVTGPMNTEAFFGQGTRLTVV.

The V call is TRBV7-9, the J call TRBJ2-1, with a weak D call TRBD2 (5 bases). This CDR3 spans 14 amino acids. Per the germline V gene, CDR1 is SEHNR and CDR2 is FQNEAQ (reference sequence). V lost 2 bases, J lost 6 bases, and 11 bases lay in between. The CDR3, as DNA: TGTGCCAGCAGCTTAAGAGGTGGGAGCAATGAGCAGTTCTTC. The encoded protein is CASSLRGGSNEQFF.

The chain has TRBV27 and TRBJ2-1; the match to TRBD2 covers 8 bases. Germline V gene lookup returns CDR1 MNHEY and CDR2 SMNVEV (reference sequence). V shed 9 bases and J 3 bases; nucleotides not matched to a gene: 19. This CDR3 has 18 amino acids. For the CDR3, the DNA is TGTGCCAGTCTAACGGTCTATACCCGGCGGGAGGACTACAATGAGCAGTTCTTC. Its translation is CASLTVYTRREDYNEQFF.

V is TRBV29-1 and J is TRBJ2-7; 7 nucleotides line up with TRBD2. The CDR3 extends over 14 amino acids. The V and J ends lost 5 bases and 1 base, in that order; junction bases with no gene match: 8. The germline gives CDR1 SQVTM, CDR2 ANQGSEA. The chain's CDR3 is CSVILSGASYEQYF. DNA for the CDR3: TGCAGCGTTATTTTAAGCGGGGCTTCCTACGAGCAGTACTTC.

The CDR3: CASRRTSGGADTQYF. In DNA form, the CDR3 reads TGTGCCAGCAGAAGGACTAGCGGGGGGGCAGATACGCAGTATTTT. The chain carries TRBV5-4 and TRBJ2-3; TRBD2 matches 15 bases. The CDR3 runs to 15 residues. CDR1 and CDR2 from the germline V gene are SGHNT and YYREEE (reference sequence). The V and J ends lost 5 bases and 4 bases, in that order; junction bases with no gene match: 2.

The CDR3 is CASSEVQVVNSPLHF. The CDR3 DNA reads TGTGCCAGCAGTGAGGTCCAGGTCGTTAATTCACCCCTCCACTTT. The chain has TRBV6-1 and TRBJ1-6; D unclear. This CDR3 has 15 residues. Trimming shortened V by 3 bases and J by 6 bases, and 12 bases separated the two germline ends. Germline V CDR1 and CDR2: MNHNS, SASEGT.

The chain joins TRBV6-4 to TRBJ2-1; D may be TRBD1 (5 bases). The germline CDR1 and CDR2 sequences are MRHNA and SNTAGT. The V and J ends lost 5 bases and 8 bases respectively, with 13 bases between them. There are 13 residues in the CDR3. The CDR3 region is CASSPEWGDEQFF. The CDR3 bases are TGTGCCAGCAGTCCAGAATGGGGCGATGAGCAGTTCTTC.

The J gene is TRBJ2-7, the V gene TRBV13, with TRBD1 as a possible D gene (7 bases). The CDR3 loop spans 15 amino acids. CDR1 and CDR2 from the germline V gene are PRHDT and FYEKMQ (reference sequence). The V end lost 0 bases, the J end lost 5 bases, and 14 bases lay between the germline ends. CDR3 sequence reads: CASSLGAGGLDEQYF. For the CDR3, the DNA is TGTGCCAGCAGCTTAGGGGCAGGGGGGTTAGACGAGCAGTACTTC.

This CDR3 reads CASSLKRGNYNEQFF. The DNA for the CDR3 is TGTGCCAGCAGCTTAAAGCGGGGGAATTACAATGAGCAGTTCTTC. This chain joins TRBV5-4 and TRBJ2-1; TRBD2 matches 8 bases. V dropped 2 bases and J dropped 4; count of bases not matched to a gene: 5. Germline V gene data show CDR1 as SGHNT and CDR2 as YYREEE (reference sequence). The CDR3 length is 15 residues.

This clone was detected only once. Written as DNA, the CDR3 is TGTGCCAGCAGTCCCCCCGGGACAGCGGACTACGAGCAGTACTTC. Its translation is CASSPPGTADYEQYF. This chain connects TRBV28 to TRBJ2-7; 7 bases are a match to TRBD1. The CDR3 is 15 residues long. The J segment lost 3 bases and the V segment lost 5 bases, leaving 10 bases of the junction unmatched. From germline, CDR1 is MDHEN and CDR2 SYDVKM.

This chain connects TRBV5-1 to TRBJ1-5, with a possible D match to TRBD1 (5 bases). The germline V gene has CDR1 SGHRS and CDR2 YFSETQ. The CDR3 is 13 residues long. The ends were cut back, 4 bases at V and 8 bases at J, with 13 bases in the middle. The DNA of the CDR3 is TGCGCCAGCAGCGCGCAGGGCAGGGAGCCCCAGCATTTT. Translated: CASSAQGREPQHF.